The T cell receptor (beta chain) under discussion was sequenced for a study of identical twins. The CDR3 sequence is 15 residues long. Trimming stripped 0 bases from V and 1 base from J, with 6 bases between. Germline V gene data show CDR1 as LGHDT and CDR2 as YNNKEL (reference sequence). Study-wide findings and caveats: Within beta out-of-frame sequences, the excess sharing observed between twins was weaker. Models underestimated TCR alpha sharing (out-of-frame) in monozygotic twins.

This clonotype came up many times. Antigen: not known. TCRdb re-called the 5' RACE reads through MiXCR, storing one row per CDR3 protein. The table shows more than 650,000 distinct CDR3 sequences, with around 6% occurring only once. The clonotype originates from a man aged 18 to 29 in good health. The sequenced sample consisted of naive T cells sorted from blood. The V and J genes are TRBV3-1 and TRBJ2-2; D remains unclear. The CDR3 reads CASSQDRRNTGELFF. In DNA, the CDR3 is TGTGCCAGCAGCCAAGATCGCAGGAACACCGGGGAGCTGTTTTTT.